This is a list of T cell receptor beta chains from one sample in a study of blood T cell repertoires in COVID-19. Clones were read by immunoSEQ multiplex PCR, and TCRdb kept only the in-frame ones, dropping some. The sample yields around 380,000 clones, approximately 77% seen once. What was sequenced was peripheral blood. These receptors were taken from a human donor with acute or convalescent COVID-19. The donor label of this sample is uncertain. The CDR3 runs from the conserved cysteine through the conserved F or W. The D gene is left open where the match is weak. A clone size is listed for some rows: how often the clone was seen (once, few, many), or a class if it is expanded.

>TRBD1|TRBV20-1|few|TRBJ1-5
TGCAGGACAGGGCAGGGACAGCCCCAGCATTTT
CRTGQGQPQHF
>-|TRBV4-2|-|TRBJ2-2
TGTGCCAGCAGCCAAGAGGGAGGTTACACCGGGGAGCTGTTTTTT
CASSQEGGYTGELFF
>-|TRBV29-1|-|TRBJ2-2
TGCAGCGTTGAACACAGGAACACCGGGGAGCTGTTTTTT
CSVEHRNTGELFF
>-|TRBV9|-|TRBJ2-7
TGTGCCAGCAGCGTAGATGAGGGGGCCTACGAGCAGTACTTC
CASSVDEGAYEQYF
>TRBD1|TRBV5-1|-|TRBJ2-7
TGCGCCAGCAGCTTGGTGACAGGGGGCCCCTACGAGCAGTACTTC
CASSLVTGGPYEQYF
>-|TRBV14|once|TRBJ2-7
TGTGCCAGCAGCCAAGGGTGGGGGGGCGTCTACGAGCAGTACTTC
CASSQGWGGVYEQYF
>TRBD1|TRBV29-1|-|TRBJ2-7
TGCAGCGGACGGACAGGGGAGTACGAGCAGTACTTC
CSGRTGEYEQYF
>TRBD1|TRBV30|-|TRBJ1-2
TGTGCCGGAAACAGGGGGAACTATGGCTACACCTTC
CAGNRGNYGYTF
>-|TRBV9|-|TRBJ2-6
TGTGCCAGCAGCGTAGGGCAGGGGCTAGGGGCCAACGTCCTGACTTTC
CASSVGQGLGANVLTF
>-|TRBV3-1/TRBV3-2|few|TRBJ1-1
TGTGCCACACGAGAAGGAGTAAGAATGAACACTGAAGCTTTCTTT
CATREGVRMNTEAFF
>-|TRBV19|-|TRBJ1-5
TGTGCCAGTAGTTTTCTACCTCGGGCAGGGCGAAGCAATCAGCCCCAGCATTTT
CASSFLPRAGRSNQPQHF
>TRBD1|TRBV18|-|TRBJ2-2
TGTGCCAGCTCACCGAGACAGGGGACGAACACCGGGGAGCTGTTTTTT
CASSPRQGTNTGELFF
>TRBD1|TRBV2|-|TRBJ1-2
TGTGCCAGCAGCAGACAGGGGATCGGCTACACCTTC
CASSRQGIGYTF
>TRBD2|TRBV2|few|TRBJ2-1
TGTGCCAGCAGTGAAGCATCTAGCGGGAGGGTAATCGCCTACAATGAGCAGTTCTTC
CASSEASSGRVIAYNEQFF
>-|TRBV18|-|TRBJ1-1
TGTGCCAGCTCGCCGAGCAGGGGAGAGGCCACTGAAGCTTTCTTT
CASSPSRGEATEAFF
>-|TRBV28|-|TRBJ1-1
TGTGCCAGCAGTTTAGTTGCAGGGCAGACTGAAGCTTTCTTT
CASSLVAGQTEAFF
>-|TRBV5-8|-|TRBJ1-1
TGTGCCAGTAGCTTGTTTCACAGCTATCAGAACACTGAAGCTTTCTTT
CASSLFHSYQNTEAFF
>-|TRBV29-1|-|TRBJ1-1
TGCAGCGTCCCCCCCGACGGGGGTTGGAACACTGAAGCTTTCTTT
CSVPPDGGWNTEAFF
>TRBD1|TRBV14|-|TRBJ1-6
TGTGCCAGCAGCCAAGATTGGGGACAGGGGACTTCACCCCTCCACTTT
CASSQDWGQGTSPLHF
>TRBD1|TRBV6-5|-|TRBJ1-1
TGTGCCAGCAGCCCGGACAGGGGGCGGTCCACTGAAGCTTTCTTT
CASSPDRGRSTEAFF
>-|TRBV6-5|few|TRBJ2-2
TGTGCCAGCAGTTACACGGTAGCGGAGCCGACCGGGGAGCTGTTTTTT
CASSYTVAEPTGELFF
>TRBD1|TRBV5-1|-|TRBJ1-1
TGCGCCAGCAGCTTGGCCCCGGACAGGATGAACACTGAAGCTTTCTTT
CASSLAPDRMNTEAFF
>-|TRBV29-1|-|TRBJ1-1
TGCAGCGTTGAACCGTTCACTGAAGCTTTCTTT
CSVEPFTEAFF
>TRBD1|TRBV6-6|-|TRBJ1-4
TGTGCCAGCAGTCCGCTTTATGGACAGGGAAGGGAAAAACTGTTTTTT
CASSPLYGQGREKLFF
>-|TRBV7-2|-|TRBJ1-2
TGTGCCAGCAGCTTCTACAGGGTAACTAACTATGGCTACACCTTC
CASSFYRVTNYGYTF
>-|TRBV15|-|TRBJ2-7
TGTGCCACCAGCGGCTACGACACCTCCTACGAGCAGTACTTC
CATSGYDTSYEQYF
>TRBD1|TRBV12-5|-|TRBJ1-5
TGTGCTAGTGGTTTGACCCGGACAGGGGCCCAGCCCCAGCATTTT
CASGLTRTGAQPQHF
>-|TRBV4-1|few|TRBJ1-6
TGCGCCAGCAGCCAAGTTTTTGGGATCGGGGTAGTTAATTCACCCCTCCACTTT
CASSQVFGIGVVNSPLHF
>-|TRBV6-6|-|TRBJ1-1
TGTGCCAGCAGTGCAAACAAGAACACTGAAGCTTTCTTT
CASSANKNTEAFF
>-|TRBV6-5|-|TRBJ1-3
TGTGCCAGCAGTCGGGACATCGGAAACACCATATATTTT
CASSRDIGNTIYF
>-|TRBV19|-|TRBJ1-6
TGTGCCAGTAGGAACGGACAAGCTAATTCACCCCTCCACTTT
CASRNGQANSPLHF
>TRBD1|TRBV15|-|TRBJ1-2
TGTGCCACCAGCAGGGGGACAGGGATAAGCTATGGCTACACCTTC
CATSRGTGISYGYTF
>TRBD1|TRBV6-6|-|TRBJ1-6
TGTGCCAGCAGTATAACAGGGGCCCCAAGTAATTCACCCCTCCACTTT
CASSITGAPSNSPLHF
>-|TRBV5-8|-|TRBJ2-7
TGTGCCAGCAGCTTGCGGGACTCCTACGAGCAGTACTTC
CASSLRDSYEQYF
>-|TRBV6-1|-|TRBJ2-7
TGTGCCAGCAGTGAAGCGGGCGCTCAAAGTTACGAGCAGTACTTC
CASSEAGAQSYEQYF
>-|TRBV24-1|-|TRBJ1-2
TGTGCCACCAGTTTGGCCAGTCGAAACTATGGCTACACCTTC
CATSLASRNYGYTF
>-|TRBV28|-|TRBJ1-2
TGTGCCAGCTCCCCCCCGGGATATGGCTACACCTTC
CASSPPGYGYTF
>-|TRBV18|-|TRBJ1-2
TGTGCCAGTGGGAAGGACAGTGACTATGGCTACACCTTC
CASGKDSDYGYTF
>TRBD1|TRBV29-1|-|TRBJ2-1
TGCAGCGTTGGGACAGGAAGTAACAATGAGCAGTTCTTC
CSVGTGSNNEQFF
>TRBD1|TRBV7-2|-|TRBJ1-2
TGTGCCAGCAGCACTAGAGCGCCCCGGGACAGCTATGGCTACACCTTC
CASSTRAPRDSYGYTF
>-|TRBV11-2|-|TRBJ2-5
TGTGCCAGCAGCTCCCTAACAGGAGTCCCACAAGAGACCCAGTACTTC
CASSSLTGVPQETQYF
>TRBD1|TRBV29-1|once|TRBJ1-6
TGCAGCGTGAAGACGGGACAGGGGAATTCACCCCTCCACTTT
CSVKTGQGNSPLHF
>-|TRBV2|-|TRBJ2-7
TGTGCCAGCAGTGGGTGGGGTCGGGACACGGTCTGGGACGAGCAGTACTTC
CASSGWGRDTVWDEQYF
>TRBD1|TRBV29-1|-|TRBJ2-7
TGCAGCGCTGCGACAGGGGGCTCCTACGAGCAGTACTTC
CSAATGGSYEQYF
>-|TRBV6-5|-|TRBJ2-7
TGTGCCAGCAGAGCAGGTCGTTCAACCTCCTACGAGCAGTACTTC
CASRAGRSTSYEQYF
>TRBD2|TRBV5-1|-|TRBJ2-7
TGCGCCAGCAGCTTGGAGCGGGAGCGGTACGAGCAGTACTTC
CASSLERERYEQYF